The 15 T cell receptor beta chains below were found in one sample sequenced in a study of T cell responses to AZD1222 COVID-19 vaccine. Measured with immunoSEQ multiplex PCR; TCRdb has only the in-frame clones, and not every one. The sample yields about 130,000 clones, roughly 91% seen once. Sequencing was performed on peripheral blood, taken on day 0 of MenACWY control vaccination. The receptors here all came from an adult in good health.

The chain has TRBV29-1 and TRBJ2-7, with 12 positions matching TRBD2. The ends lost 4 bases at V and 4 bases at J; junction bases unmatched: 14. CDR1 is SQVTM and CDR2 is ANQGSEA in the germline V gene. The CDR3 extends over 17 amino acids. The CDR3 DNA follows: TGCAGCGTTGCACCCCCTCTACTAGCGGGGGGCGGGTACGAGCAGTACGTC. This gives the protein CSVAPPLLAGGGYEQYV.

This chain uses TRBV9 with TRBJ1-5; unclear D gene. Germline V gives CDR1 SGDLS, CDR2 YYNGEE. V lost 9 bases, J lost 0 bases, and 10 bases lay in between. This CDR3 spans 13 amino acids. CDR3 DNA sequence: TGTGCCACCCCGACAAATAGCAATCAGCCCCAGCATTTT. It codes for CATPTNSNQPQHF.

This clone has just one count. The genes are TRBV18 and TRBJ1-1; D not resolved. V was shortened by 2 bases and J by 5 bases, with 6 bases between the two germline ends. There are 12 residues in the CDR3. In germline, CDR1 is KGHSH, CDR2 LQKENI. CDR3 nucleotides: TGTGCCAGCTCACCAGCGAGGACTGAAGCTTTCTTT. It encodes CASSPARTEAFF.

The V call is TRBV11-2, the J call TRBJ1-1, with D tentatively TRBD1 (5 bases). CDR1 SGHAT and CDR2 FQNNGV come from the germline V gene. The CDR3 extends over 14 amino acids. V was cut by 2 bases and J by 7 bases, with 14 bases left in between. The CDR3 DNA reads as TGTGCCAGCAGCTTAATAGCGGGGGGAGGTGAAGCTTTCTTT. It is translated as CASSLIAGGGEAFF.

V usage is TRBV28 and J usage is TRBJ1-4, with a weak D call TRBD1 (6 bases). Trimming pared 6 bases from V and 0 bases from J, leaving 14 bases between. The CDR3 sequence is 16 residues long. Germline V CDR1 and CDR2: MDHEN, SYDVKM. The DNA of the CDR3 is TGTGCCAGCAGAACCGCCGGGACATCAACTAATGAAAAACTGTTTTTT. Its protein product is CASRTAGTSTNEKLFF.

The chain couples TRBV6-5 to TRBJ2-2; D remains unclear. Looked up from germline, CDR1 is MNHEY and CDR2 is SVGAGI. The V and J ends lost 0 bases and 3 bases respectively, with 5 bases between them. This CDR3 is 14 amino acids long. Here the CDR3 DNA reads TGTGCCAGCAGTTACTCGTTGGACACCGGGGAGCTGTTTTTT. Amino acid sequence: CASSYSLDTGELFF.

CDR3 in amino acids: CASTQGGNYGYTF. CDR3 bases: TGTGCCAGCACTCAGGGGGGGAACTATGGCTACACCTTC. This rearrangement joins TRBV7-9 to TRBJ1-2, with 7 positions matching TRBD1. The CDR3 spans 13 residues. CDR1 and CDR2 from the germline V gene are SEHNR and FQNEAQ (reference sequence). V shed 7 bases, J shed 2 bases, and the junction held 4 bases outside the gene matches.

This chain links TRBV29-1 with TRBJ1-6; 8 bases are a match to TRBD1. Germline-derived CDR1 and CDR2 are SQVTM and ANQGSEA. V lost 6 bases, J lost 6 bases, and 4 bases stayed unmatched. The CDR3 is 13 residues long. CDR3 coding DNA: TGCAGCGTCCTAGACAGGGGTAATTCACCCCTCCACTTT. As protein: CSVLDRGNSPLHF.

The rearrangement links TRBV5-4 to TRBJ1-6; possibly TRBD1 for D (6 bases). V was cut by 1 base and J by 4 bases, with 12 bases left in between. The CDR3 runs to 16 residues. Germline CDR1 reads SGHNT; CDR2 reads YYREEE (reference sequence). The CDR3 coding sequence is TGTGCCAGCAGCTTGAGCAACAGGGTGTATAATTCACCCCTCCACTTT. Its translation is CASSLSNRVYNSPLHF.

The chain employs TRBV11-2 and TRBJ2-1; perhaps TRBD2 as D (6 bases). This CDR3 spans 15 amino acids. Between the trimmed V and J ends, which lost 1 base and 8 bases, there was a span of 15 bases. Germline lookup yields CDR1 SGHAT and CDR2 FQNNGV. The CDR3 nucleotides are TGTGCCAGCAGCTTAGGGCCTAGCGTCTTTGATGAGCAGTTCTTC. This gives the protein CASSLGPSVFDEQFF.

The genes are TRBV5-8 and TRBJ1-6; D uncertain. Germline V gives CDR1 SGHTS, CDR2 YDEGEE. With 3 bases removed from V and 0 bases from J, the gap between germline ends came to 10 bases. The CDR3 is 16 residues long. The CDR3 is CASSSSRSSYNSPLHF. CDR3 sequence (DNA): TGTGCCAGCAGCTCATCCCGGAGCTCCTATAATTCACCCCTCCACTTT.

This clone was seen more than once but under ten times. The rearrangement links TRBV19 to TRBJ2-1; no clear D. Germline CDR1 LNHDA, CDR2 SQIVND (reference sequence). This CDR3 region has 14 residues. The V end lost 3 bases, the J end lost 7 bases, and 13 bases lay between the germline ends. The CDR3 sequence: CASSIQDVSNEQFF. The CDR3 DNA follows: TGTGCCAGTAGTATCCAGGACGTGTCGAATGAGCAGTTCTTC.

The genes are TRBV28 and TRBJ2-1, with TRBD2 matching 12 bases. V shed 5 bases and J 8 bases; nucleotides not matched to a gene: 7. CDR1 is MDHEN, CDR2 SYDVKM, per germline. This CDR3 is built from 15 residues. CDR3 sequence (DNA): TGTGCCAGCAGTCTACTGACTAGCGGGAGCTATGAGCAGTTCTTC. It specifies CASSLLTSGSYEQFF.

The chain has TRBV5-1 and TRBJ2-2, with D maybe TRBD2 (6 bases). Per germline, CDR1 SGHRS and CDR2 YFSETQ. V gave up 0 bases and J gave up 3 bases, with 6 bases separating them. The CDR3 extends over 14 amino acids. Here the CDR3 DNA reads TGCGCCAGCAGCTTGGTAGCGGACACCGGGGAGCTGTTTTTT. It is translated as CASSLVADTGELFF. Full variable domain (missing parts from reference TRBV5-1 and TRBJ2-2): KAGVTQTPRYLIKTRGQQVTLSCSPISGHRSVSWYQQTPGQGLQFLFEYFSETQRNKGNFPGRFSGRQFSNSRSEMNVSTLELGDSALYLCASSLVADTGELFFGEGSRLTVL.

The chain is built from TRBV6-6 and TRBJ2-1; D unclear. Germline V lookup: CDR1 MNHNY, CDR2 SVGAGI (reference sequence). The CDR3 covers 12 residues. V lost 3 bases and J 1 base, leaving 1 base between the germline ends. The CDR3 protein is CASSYSYNEQFF. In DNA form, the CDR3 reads TGTGCCAGCAGTTATTCCTACAATGAGCAGTTCTTC.